Detailed here is one T cell receptor (beta chain). Antigen specificity is unknown. This record belongs to a study of cytomegalovirus exposure and HLA in healthy donors. PCR was performed using 60 Vbeta and 13 Jbeta primers. Assay: immunoSEQ multiplex PCR; the TCRdb copy retains only in-frame clones and omits some. The data show 100,000 to 150,000 clones, with about four fifths seen just once and just over 1% held by the top ten. Trimming took off 2 bases at V and 0 bases at J, with 6 bases between the two ends. The CDR3 is 14 amino acids. Germline assignment: CDR1 MDHEN and CDR2 SYDVKM. General observations from the study: In a later analysis, HLA-associated beta chains showed higher expansion and lower generation probabilities than comparable chains. Further analysis was carried out later, and it showed several of the most significant clusters appearing linked to common viral pathogens. Most subjects' HLA-A and HLA-B alleles were reportedly predicted from TCR beta sequences. A later analysis linked a missense DCLRE1C variant to TCR beta V- and J-gene trimming.

Sequenced material: PBMCs. This sequence was found in a human donor in good health. V and J are TRBV28 and TRBJ2-3; D is unclear. This chain's CDR3 is CASSLPGSTDTQYF. CDR3 coding DNA: TGTGCCAGCAGTTTACCCGGTAGCACAGATACGCAGTATTTT.